This paragraph covers one T cell receptor beta chain sequence. Its antigen remains unidentified. Time point of the sample: week 11, during vaccination. The vaccine gave 300 ug of a 20-mer mutant IDH1 peptide subcutaneously per dose. Using immunoSEQ multiplex PCR, the repertoire was profiled, and TCRdb retains in-frame clones only, with some absent. Among fewer than 150,000 clones, 85% to 90% were seen once, and the ten largest hold roughly 0.61%. The data are from a study of a mutant IDH1 vaccine in newly diagnosed glioma. Looking at the study overall: Males made up 62.5% and females roughly 40% of treated patients, whose mean age was approximately 44 years.

This sample comprised PBMCs, obtained from a glioma patient whose treatment included an IDH1 peptide vaccine. The clonotype was recovered from a woman aged 45-65 years with glioma.

The CDR3 is CASSLMGADDYSGANVLTF. As DNA, the CDR3 is TGCGCCAGCAGCTTGATGGGGGCTGACGACTACTCTGGGGCCAACGTCCTGACTTTC. The chain carries TRBV5-1 and TRBJ2-6; possible D gene TRBD1, 6 bases. V was clipped by 1 base and J by 0 bases, with 17 bases between them. Germline V gives CDR1 SGHRS, CDR2 YFSETQ. The CDR3 sequence is 19 residues long. Full variable domain (outside the CDR3, taken from reference TRBV5-1 and TRBJ2-6): KAGVTQTPRYLIKTRGQQVTLSCSPISGHRSVSWYQQTPGQGLQFLFEYFSETQRNKGNFPGRFSGRQFSNSRSEMNVSTLELGDSALYLCASSLMGADDYSGANVLTFGAGSRLTVL.